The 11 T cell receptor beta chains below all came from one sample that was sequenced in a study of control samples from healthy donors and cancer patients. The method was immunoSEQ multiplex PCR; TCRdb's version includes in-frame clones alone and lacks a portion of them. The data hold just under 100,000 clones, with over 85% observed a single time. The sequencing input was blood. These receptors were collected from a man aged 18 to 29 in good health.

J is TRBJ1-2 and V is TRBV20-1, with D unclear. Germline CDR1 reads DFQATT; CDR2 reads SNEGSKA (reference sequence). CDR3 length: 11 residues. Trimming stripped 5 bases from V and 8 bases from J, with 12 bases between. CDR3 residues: CSAPGVEGYTF. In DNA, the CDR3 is TGCAGTGCTCCGGGCGTGGAAGGCTACACCTTC.

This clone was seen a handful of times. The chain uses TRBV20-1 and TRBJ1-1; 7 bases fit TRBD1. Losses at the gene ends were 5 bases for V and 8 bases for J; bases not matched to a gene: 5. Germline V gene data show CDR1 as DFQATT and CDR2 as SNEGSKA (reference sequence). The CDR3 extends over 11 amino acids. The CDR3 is CSAAPGQEAFF. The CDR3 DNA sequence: TGCAGTGCTGCCCCGGGACAGGAAGCTTTCTTT.

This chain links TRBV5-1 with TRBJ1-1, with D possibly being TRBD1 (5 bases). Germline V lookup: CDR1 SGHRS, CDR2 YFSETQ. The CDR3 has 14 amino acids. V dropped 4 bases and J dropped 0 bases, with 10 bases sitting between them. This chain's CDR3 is CASSQGTLNTEAFF. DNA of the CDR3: TGCGCCAGCAGCCAGGGAACTCTGAACACTGAAGCTTTCTTT.

The CDR3 protein is CASSLTDEQFF. The CDR3 DNA sequence: TGTGCCAGCAGCTTAACCGATGAGCAGTTCTTC. The V call is TRBV7-9, the J call TRBJ2-1; D gene ambiguous. The CDR3 runs to 11 residues. V lost 2 bases, J lost 8 bases, and 4 bases lay in between. Germline values: CDR1 SEHNR, CDR2 FQNEAQ (reference sequence).

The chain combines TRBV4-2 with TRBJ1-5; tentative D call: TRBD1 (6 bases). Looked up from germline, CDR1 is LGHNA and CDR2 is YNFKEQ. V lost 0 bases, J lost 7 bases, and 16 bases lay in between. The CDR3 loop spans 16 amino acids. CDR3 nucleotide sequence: TGTGCCAGCAGCCAAGAGGGGGGCTATTACAGCCAGCCCCAGCATTTT. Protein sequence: CASSQEGGYYSQPQHF.

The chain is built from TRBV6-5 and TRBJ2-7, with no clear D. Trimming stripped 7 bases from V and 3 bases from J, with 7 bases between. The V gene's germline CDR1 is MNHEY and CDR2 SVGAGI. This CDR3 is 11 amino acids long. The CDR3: CASTMNYEQYF. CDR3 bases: TGTGCCAGCACTATGAACTACGAGCAGTACTTC.

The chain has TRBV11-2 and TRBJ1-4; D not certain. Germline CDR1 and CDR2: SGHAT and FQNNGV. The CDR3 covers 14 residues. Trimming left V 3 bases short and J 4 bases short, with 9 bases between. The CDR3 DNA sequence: TGTGCCAGCAGCTTCGCCGAGGGTAATGAAAAACTGTTTTTT. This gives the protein CASSFAEGNEKLFF.

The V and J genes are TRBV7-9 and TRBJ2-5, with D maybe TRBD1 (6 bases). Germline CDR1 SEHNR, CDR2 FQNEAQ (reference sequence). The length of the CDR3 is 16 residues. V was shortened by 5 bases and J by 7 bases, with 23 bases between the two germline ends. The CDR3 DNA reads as TGTGCCAGCAGCAATCCTGGACAGAACCCCATGGGGACCCAGTACTTC. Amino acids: CASSNPGQNPMGTQYF.

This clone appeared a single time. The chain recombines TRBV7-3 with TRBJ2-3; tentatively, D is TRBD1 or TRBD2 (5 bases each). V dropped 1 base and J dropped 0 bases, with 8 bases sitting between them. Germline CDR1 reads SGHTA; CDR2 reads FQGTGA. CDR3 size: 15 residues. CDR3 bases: TGTGCCAGCAGCTTAATCGGGGCTAGCACAGATACGCAGTATTTT. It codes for CASSLIGASTDTQYF.

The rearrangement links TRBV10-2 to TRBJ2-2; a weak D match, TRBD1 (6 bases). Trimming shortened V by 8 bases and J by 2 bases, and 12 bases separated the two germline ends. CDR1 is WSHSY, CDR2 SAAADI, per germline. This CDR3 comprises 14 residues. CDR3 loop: CASSPTGNTGELFF. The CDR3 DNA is TGCGCCAGCTCTCCGACAGGAAACACCGGGGAGCTGTTTTTT.

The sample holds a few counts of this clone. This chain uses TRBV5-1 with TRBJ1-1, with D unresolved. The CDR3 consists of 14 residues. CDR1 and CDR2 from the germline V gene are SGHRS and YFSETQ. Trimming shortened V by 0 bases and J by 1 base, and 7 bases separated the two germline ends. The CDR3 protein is CASSLGNRNTEAFF. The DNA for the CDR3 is TGCGCCAGCAGCTTGGGTAACAGGAACACTGAAGCTTTCTTT.